This TCR beta chain is from a study of T cells in Graves' hyperthyroidism and ophthalmopathy. Stable disease denoted Graves' hyperthyroidism without ophthalmopathy progression within 18 months. From RNA transcripts, TCR beta CDR3 regions were amplified. Using the HTBI primer set, a first-round RT-PCR was run on the TCR CDR3. TCRdb independently ran MiXCR on the multiplex PCR reads; one entry per CDR3 protein. The profile shows about 350,000 distinct CDR3 sequences, over 11% of them singletons. This clonotype was counted at least ten times. Its matching antigen is unknown. General study findings and limits: Blood shared most expanded thyroid clonotypes above 0.001.

V trimming: 6 bases; J trimming: 8 bases; junction bases outside the gene matches: 18. This CDR3 contains 17 residues. The gene calls are TRBV12-3 or TRBV12-4 and TRBJ1-4; 7 nucleotides match TRBD1. Sequenced material: blood. The sequence was collected from a young woman with Graves' hyperthyroidism. The chain's CDR3 is CASSPTPPPTGEEKLFF. The CDR3 DNA reads TGTGCCAGCAGCCCGACGCCTCCCCCAACAGGGGAAGAAAAACTGTTTTTT.